The 9 T cell receptor beta chains below were found in one sample sequenced in a study of control samples from healthy donors and cancer patients. Clones were read by immunoSEQ multiplex PCR, and TCRdb kept only the in-frame ones, dropping some. The top ten clones hold about 2.6% of a sample with around 110,000 clones, 93% of them seen once. Sequenced input: blood. The origin of the receptors is a man younger than 45 in good health.

V is TRBV5-1 and J is TRBJ2-5; 8 bases agree with TRBD2. Trimming cost V 1 base and J 5 bases; bases outside gene matches: 7. The CDR3 extends over 15 amino acids. Germline V gene data show CDR1 as SGHRS and CDR2 as YFSETQ. The CDR3 region has the DNA TGCGCCAGCAGCTTGACGGCGGGGGGTATGGAGACCCAGTACTTC. Translated: CASSLTAGGMETQYF.

The chain employs TRBV6-5 and TRBJ2-1; 9 bases match TRBD1. J was trimmed by 0 bases and V by 6 bases; bases with no gene match: 3. This CDR3 spans 15 amino acids. CDR1 and CDR2 (germline): MNHEY, SVGAGI. The CDR3: CASRDRGSSYNEQFF. CDR3 DNA sequence: TGTGCCAGCAGAGACAGGGGGAGCTCCTACAATGAGCAGTTCTTC.

The chain links TRBV19 to TRBJ2-3; the D gene could be TRBD1 or TRBD2 (6 bases each). V was shortened by 10 bases and J by 2 bases, with 13 bases between the two germline ends. Germline CDR1 reads LNHDA; CDR2 reads SQIVND (reference sequence). The CDR3 has 13 residues. The CDR3 protein is CAIQGGNTDTQYF. The CDR3 nucleotides read TGTGCCATTCAAGGGGGGAACACAGATACGCAGTATTTT.

The chain is built from TRBV24-1 and TRBJ1-1, with D tentatively TRBD1 (6 bases). V shed 6 bases and J shed 5 bases, with 12 bases lying between them. Germline loops: CDR1 KGHDR, CDR2 SFDVKD. This CDR3 has 13 amino acids. The CDR3 DNA reads as TGTGCCACCAGTTATCCGGGGGCGACTGAAGCTTTCTTT. Its protein is CATSYPGATEAFF.

The J gene is TRBJ2-4, the V gene TRBV7-2, with 8 bases identical to TRBD1. Trimming cost V 2 bases and J 11 bases; bases outside gene matches: 14. This CDR3 comprises 16 residues. Germline V lookup: CDR1 SGHTA, CDR2 FQGNSA. CDR3 sequence (DNA): TGTGCCAGCAGCTTACTCTACGACAGGGGTCTTGATTTTCAGTACTTC. It codes for CASSLLYDRGLDFQYF. The full variable domain, in which reference TRBV7-2 and TRBJ2-4 provide the parts outside the CDR3, is GAGVSQSPSNKVTEKGKDVELRCDPISGHTALYWYRQSLGQGLEFLIYFQGNSAPDKSGLPSDRFSAERTGGSVSTLTIQRTQQEDSAVYLCASSLLYDRGLDFQYFGAGTRLSVL.

The CDR3 sequence: CASAGWDEQFF. In DNA, the CDR3 is TGTGCCAGCGCAGGGTGGGATGAGCAGTTCTTC. V is TRBV11-2 and J is TRBJ2-1; possible D gene TRBD1, 5 bases. The length of the CDR3 is 11 residues. The V end was cut by 8 bases, the J end by 8 bases, with 10 bases between. The germline gives CDR1 SGHAT, CDR2 FQNNGV. The variable domain in full, completed from reference TRBV11-2 and TRBJ2-1, reads EAGVAQSPRYKIIEKRQSVAFWCNPISGHATLYWYQQILGQGPKLLIQFQNNGVVDDSQLPKDRFSAERLKGVDSTLKIQPAKLEDSAVYLCASAGWDEQFFGPGTRLTVL.

The chain recombines TRBV7-9 with TRBJ1-3; D call uncertain. Trimming removed 10 bases from V and 0 bases from J, with 10 bases in between. This CDR3 contains 13 residues. Germline V gene sequence: CDR1 SEHNR, CDR2 FQNEAQ (reference sequence). The DNA for the CDR3 is TGTGCCACCCTACACATCTCTGGAAACACCATATATTTT. Amino acids: CATLHISGNTIYF. The full variable domain, completed using reference TRBV7-9 and TRBJ1-3, is DTGVSQNPRHKITKRGQNVTFRCDPISEHNRLYWYRQTLGQGPEFLTYFQNEAQLEKSRLLSDRFSAERPKGSFSTLEIQRTEQGDSAMYLCATLHISGNTIYFGEGSWLTVV.

This clone was picked up one time. The CDR3 DNA reads as TGCGCCAGCTTCGGACTAGCGGGGGGTCAAGAGACCCAGTACTTC. It is translated as CASFGLAGGQETQYF. This chain links TRBV5-1 with TRBJ2-5; 14 bases agree with TRBD2. The trim removed 7 bases at V and 2 bases at J, leaving 4 bases unmatched. Germline V gives CDR1 SGHRS, CDR2 YFSETQ. The CDR3 is made up of 15 amino acids. Variable domain in full (rest from reference TRBV5-1 and TRBJ2-5): KAGVTQTPRYLIKTRGQQVTLSCSPISGHRSVSWYQQTPGQGLQFLFEYFSETQRNKGNFPGRFSGRQFSNSRSEMNVSTLELGDSALYLCASFGLAGGQETQYFGPGTRLLVL.

The V call is TRBV3-1 (or the pseudogene TRBV3-2), the J call TRBJ2-7, with D maybe TRBD2 (6 bases). CDR1 and CDR2 (germline): LGHDT, YNNKEL (reference sequence). The V and J ends lost 2 bases and 2 bases respectively, with 16 bases between them. The CDR3 is 16 residues long. The CDR3 sequence: CASSQQRTKSAYEQYF. CDR3 sequence (DNA): TGTGCCAGCAGCCAACAGAGGACTAAATCCGCCTACGAGCAGTACTTC.